This T cell receptor beta chain emerged from a study of T cell clonality in common variable immunodeficiency (dated by TCRdb to the mid-2010s). On the study overall, not on this receptor specifically: TCRbeta clonality was higher in CVID subjects than in healthy controls (t-test p = 0.018), and the increase was most characteristic of about a third of subjects. The authors noted that sequencing repertoires of T cell subpopulations would be needed to clarify what caused the increased clonality in CVID. CVID TCRbeta sequences reportedly showed fewer deletions and N-nucleotide insertions and lacked highly modified clones with 13 or more V deletions. Differences among patients in the CVID cohort limited the correlations between repertoire features and clinical complications. Healthy controls shared more TCRbeta clones with each other than CVID subjects shared among themselves (p < 0.0001). Despite equal DNA input, controls averaged approximately 74,000 unique sequences per sample versus about 30,000 in CVID samples.

Most of the CVID patients and most of the healthy controls were of Caucasian heritage. Heparinized peripheral whole blood samples of roughly 5 to 8.5 ml were obtained from each donor. Genomic DNA from adults with common variable immune deficiency (CVID) and from healthy adult controls was used for sequencing of TCRbeta CDR3 repertoires. There were about 22 healthy adult volunteers in the control group (12 female and 10 male), ranging in age from roughly 20 to 66 years, with a mean age of roughly 32. Diluted blood was subjected to density centrifugation over Hypaque 1077 or Ficoll-Paque for isolation of peripheral blood mononuclear cells. Genomic DNA was obtained from unsorted mononuclear cells using either Qiagen column purification or a centrifugation-based method. Equivalent amounts of genomic DNA from CVID and control samples were used as sequencing input. For every sample, a 60 bp segment covering the rearranged TCRbeta CDR3 region was amplified and then sequenced. The immunoSEQ assay, a bias-corrected multiplex PCR with high-throughput sequencing, was employed for TCRbeta amplification. As for the authors' bioinformatics: Every unique nucleotide sequence was considered a clone and was annotated with V, D and J genes, copy number and frequency. Sequences were labeled productive if in frame, and non-productive if out of frame or containing stop codons. As previously described, clonality was calculated on the basis of Shannon's entropy. The predicted amino acid sequences of productive clones were used to derive the mean CDR3 Kyte-Doolittle hydropathy. The R hclust function was used to hierarchically cluster scaled V gene usage with Manhattan distance and complete linkage. To assess clone sharing by CDR3 amino acid sequence, 12 repertoires per group were resampled over 100 rounds. Repertoires were searched for approximately 77 published EBV-specific and 200 to 300 published CMV-specific TCRbeta sequences. A couple of CVID samples that yielded fewer than 10,000 sequences were excluded from the analysis, so 35 to 50 CVID repertoires were retained. In its TCRdb copy, this immuneACCESS table keeps in-frame sequences only and misses some clones. Where compared with another copy, unresolved V genes explain less than half of these, and the others have no known cause. D and trimming come from the DNA, and the V and J calls and clone size come from that table. Listed for this sample are under 50,000 clones, none observed only a single time. The biggest ten clones account for about 0.7% of the sample.

The germline V gene (reference sequence) specifies GTSNPN as CDR1 and SVGIG as CDR2. Trimming takes 4 bases from V and 1 base from J, and the germline ends sit 16 bases apart. The CDR3 holds 15 amino acids from the cysteine to the phenylalanine. The 36 bases shown cover part of the CDR3, and their frame starts at base 1. This clone was seen at least ten times. This receptor's antigen is unknown. The read ends 3 residues before the CDR3 terminus; that terminus is restored from the germline J gene. Here the chain combines TRBV30 and TRBJ1-1; tentative D gene TRBD1, with 5 bases matching. The sequence was collected from a person between 18 and 75 years old in good health. The specimen sequenced was peripheral blood mononuclear cells. The CDR3 region has the sequence CAWTPPGTSNTEAFF. Incomplete CDR3 DNA: TGTGCCTGGACCCCCCCAGGGACTTCGAACACTGAA. With all but the CDR3 taken from the reference TRBV30 and TRBJ1-1 genes, the full variable domain is: SQTIHQWPATLVQPVGSPLSLECTVEGTSNPNLYWYRQAAGRGLQLLFYSVGIGQISSEVPQNLSASRPQDRQFILSSKKLLLSDSGFYLCAWTPPGTSNTEAFFGQGTRLTVV.